The clone carrying this T cell receptor beta chain was counted at least ten times. Its antigen is currently unknown. This entry comes from a study of response to subunit inactivated influenza vaccine. Whole-study results and caveats: Authors suggested each seasonal flu vaccination may recruit only limited numbers of new T cells.

V shed 3 bases and J 6 bases; nucleotides not matched to a gene: 14. Germline CDR1 LGHNA, CDR2 YSLEER. This CDR3 spans 17 amino acids. In TCRdb, the RT-PCR reads were re-called with MiXCR into one record per CDR3 protein. This sample has approximately 530,000 distinct CDR3 sequences, with 6% to 9% found just once. This chain joins TRBV4-3 and TRBJ2-1; 7 positions agree with TRBD2. The receptor's source is a man aged 50 to 75 who received an inactivated influenza vaccine. Sequenced here: PBMCs from blood, sampled about 23 months after vaccination. This CDR3 reads CASSHLRGGGPANEQFF. The CDR3 DNA reads as TGCGCCAGCAGCCATCTACGGGGCGGGGGACCCGCCAATGAGCAGTTCTTC.